These 5 T cell receptor beta chains originate from one sample sequenced in a study of blood T cell repertoires in COVID-19. Sequencing used immunoSEQ multiplex PCR; TCRdb keeps in-frame clones, though not all of them. The profile covers under 65,000 clones, with around 70% appearing a single time and 14% taken by the ten largest. The sample was peripheral blood. The origin of the receptors is an older woman with acute or convalescent COVID-19.

The chain has TRBV6-5 and TRBJ2-7; 8 bases map to TRBD1. The germline CDR1 and CDR2 sequences are MNHEY and SVGAGI. CDR3 length: 12 amino acids. V shed 6 bases and J 4 bases; nucleotides not matched to a gene: 2. CDR3 protein: CASRRQGYEQYF. The CDR3 DNA reads TGTGCCAGCAGGCGACAGGGGTACGAGCAGTACTTC.

The CDR3 DNA reads as TGCGCCAGCCCCCTGGGAGAAATTAGCAATCAGCCCCAGCATTTT. This gives the protein CASPLGEISNQPQHF. The rearrangement joins TRBV23-1 to TRBJ1-5; no reliable D call. TRBV23-1 carries the ORF label, with uncertain function. The V end was cut by 8 bases, the J end by 0 bases, with 14 bases between. The CDR3 runs to 15 residues.

V is TRBV5-4 and J is TRBJ1-6; 9 bases are shared with TRBD1. Germline-derived CDR1 and CDR2 are SGHNT and YYREEE (reference sequence). The J segment lost 5 bases and the V segment lost 4 bases, leaving 4 bases of the junction unmatched. This CDR3 has 15 amino acids. The CDR3 loop reads CASSPRTGDNSPLHF. The CDR3 bases are TGTGCCAGCAGCCCTAGGACAGGGGATAATTCACCCCTCCACTTT.

The chain has TRBV18 and TRBJ1-3, with D possibly TRBD1 on 6 matching bases. V lost 3 bases, J lost 2 bases, and 11 bases lay in between. Germline V gene data show CDR1 as KGHSH and CDR2 as LQKENI. The CDR3 runs 15 residues. Here the CDR3 reads CASSPQGIPGNTIYF. In nucleotides, the CDR3 is TGTGCCAGCTCACCCCAGGGGATACCTGGAAACACCATATATTTT.

The rearrangement links TRBV5-1 to TRBJ1-2; perhaps TRBD1 as D (6 bases). Germline CDR1 SGHRS, CDR2 YFSETQ. The CDR3 contains 12 residues. Between the trimmed V and J ends, which lost 6 bases and 6 bases, there was a span of 12 bases. In DNA form, the CDR3 reads TGCGCCAGCATCGGGAACAGGGATGGCTACACCTTC. Residues: CASIGNRDGYTF.